Shown below are 29 T cell receptor beta chains from a single sample sequenced in a study of Graves' ophthalmopathy and Graves' hyperthyroidism. Amplifying from RNA transcripts, the study obtained TCR beta CDR3 regions. The first round was an RT-PCR with HTBI primers, and the second round was a multiplex PCR. From the multiplex PCR reads, TCRdb called clonotypes with MiXCR, one entry per CDR3 protein. The profile covers nearly 400,000 distinct CDR3 sequences, with around 20% appearing a single time and 1.6% taken by the ten largest. The sequenced material came from peripheral blood. Receptor source: a woman between 18 and 29 years old with Graves' ophthalmopathy.

This clonotype was detected many times. J is TRBJ2-7 and V is TRBV2; 13 positions match TRBD2. Trimming at V came to 7 bases and at J to 2 bases, leaving 14 bases not matched to a gene. The CDR3 length is 18 residues. Germline-derived CDR1 and CDR2 are SNHLY and FYNNEI. CDR3 nucleotide sequence: TGTGCCAGCAATAGAGGACTAGCGGGAGCGCGCGAACCCTACGAGCAGTACTTC. This sequence encodes CASNRGLAGAREPYEQYF.

CDR3 DNA: TGCGCCAGCAGCCAAGCCAGGGATACCCAGTACTTC. Protein: CASSQARDTQYF. The rearrangement links TRBV4-3 to TRBJ2-5, with D tentatively TRBD1 (5 bases). With 1 base removed from V and 8 bases from J, the gap between germline ends came to 8 bases. This CDR3 spans 12 amino acids. Germline assignment: CDR1 LGHNA and CDR2 YSLEER.

The rearrangement uses TRBV10-2 and TRBJ1-1, with D possibly being TRBD1 (5 bases). This CDR3 contains 14 residues. The germline V gene encodes CDR1 WSHSY and CDR2 SAAADI. Trimming took 5 bases from V and 1 from J, leaving 11 bases between them. CDR3 sequence: CASSTGPKNTEAFF. The CDR3 DNA is TGCGCCAGCAGTACGGGACCCAAGAACACTGAAGCTTTCTTT.

In its sample, this clonotype was seen many times. The chain has TRBV6-5 and TRBJ1-1; D gene ambiguous. V was cut by 0 bases and J by 2 bases, with 13 bases left in between. The CDR3 runs 16 residues. Germline assignment: CDR1 MNHEY and CDR2 SVGAGI. The CDR3 reads CASSYSPQPGNTEAFF. CDR3 in DNA: TGTGCCAGCAGTTACTCGCCGCAGCCGGGAAACACTGAAGCTTTCTTT.

J is TRBJ2-5 and V is TRBV6-5; 9 positions agree with TRBD1. The CDR3 has 15 amino acids. J was trimmed by 5 bases and V by 5 bases; bases with no gene match: 9. CDR1 is MNHEY and CDR2 is SVGAGI in the germline V gene. The CDR3 region has the DNA TGTGCCAGCAGTAACCCGGGACAGGGTGGGGAGACCCAGTACTTC. The encoded protein is CASSNPGQGGETQYF.

This clonotype was detected ten times or more. The genes are TRBV30 and TRBJ2-7; D is unclear. Germline CDR1 and CDR2: GTSNPN and SVGIG (reference sequence). Between the trimmed V and J ends, which lost 0 bases and 4 bases, there was a span of 10 bases. This CDR3 spans 13 amino acids. The DNA for the CDR3 is TGTGCCTGGAGTGTACTGAAGCTTTACGAGCAGTACTTC. Translating it yields CAWSVLKLYEQYF.

This clonotype has ten or more counts. The V call is TRBV29-1, the J call TRBJ2-7; weak D call: TRBD2 (6 bases). V was shortened by 2 bases and J by 7 bases, with 15 bases between the two germline ends. The germline gives CDR1 SQVTM, CDR2 ANQGSEA. This CDR3 has 13 residues. The CDR3 DNA follows: TGCAGCGTTGAAAGCGGGCAGGCTAAAGAGCAGTACTTC. Its protein product is CSVESGQAKEQYF.

In this sample, this clonotype turned up many times. The chain employs TRBV7-2 and TRBJ1-3; TRBD1 agrees at 8 bases. Germline V lookup: CDR1 SGHTA, CDR2 FQGNSA. With 5 bases clipped from V and 2 bases from J, the junction kept 2 bases outside the gene matches. The CDR3 has 14 amino acids. The CDR3 loop is CASSTTGAGNTIYF. The CDR3 DNA reads as TGTGCCAGCAGCACGACAGGGGCTGGAAACACCATATATTTT.

This clonotype was counted at least ten times. V gene TRBV7-8 combines with J gene TRBJ2-7; D possibly uses TRBD1 or TRBD2 (6 bases each). V was pared by 4 bases and J by 3 bases, with 19 bases between. Germline lookup yields CDR1 SGHVS and CDR2 FQNEAQ. The CDR3 runs to 16 residues. The CDR3 nucleotides read TGTGCCAGCAGCTCTAGTAGGGGGGACAACGGCTACGAGCAGTACTTC. This sequence encodes CASSSSRGDNGYEQYF.

Comments on this clonotype: This sequence may be a read error, since a much larger clone differs from it by one base. The chain uses TRBV30 and TRBJ1-5; a weak D match, TRBD1 (5 bases). CDR1 is GTSNPN, CDR2 SVGIG, per germline (reference sequence). The CDR3 has 14 amino acids. CDR3 coding DNA: TGTGCCCGGAGTGGAGGGACTGCCAATCAGCCCCAGCATTTT. It specifies CARSGGTANQPQHF.

This clonotype was seen repeatedly, ten times or more. The V call is TRBV12-3 or TRBV12-4, the J call TRBJ2-4, with D maybe TRBD2 (6 bases). Trimming removed 8 bases at V and 4 bases at J, with 9 bases between. CDR3 length equals 12 residues. The CDR3 is CASARGKNIQYF. Written as DNA, the CDR3 is TGTGCCAGCGCGCGGGGTAAAAACATTCAGTACTTC.

Ten or more counts support this clonotype. The gene calls are TRBV27 and TRBJ2-7; a weak D match, TRBD2 (5 bases). Germline V CDR1 and CDR2: MNHEY, SMNVEV (reference sequence). Trimming removed 3 bases from V and 3 bases from J, with 9 bases in between. The CDR3 runs to 13 residues. In DNA form, the CDR3 reads TGTGCCAGCAGTTTCGGGAAGGGCTACGAGCAGTACTTC. This translates into CASSFGKGYEQYF.

This clonotype has at least ten counts. This chain connects TRBV6-1 to TRBJ1-1; TRBD1 is a possible D gene (5 bases). Trimming removed 2 bases from V and 4 bases from J, with 17 bases in between. The CDR3 length is 16 residues. Germline lookup yields CDR1 MNHNS and CDR2 SASEGT. The CDR3 here is CASSEFGRASGTEAFF. Here the CDR3 DNA reads TGTGCCAGCAGTGAATTCGGCAGGGCGTCGGGCACTGAAGCTTTCTTT.

Ten or more counts support this clonotype. The chain couples TRBV10-3 to TRBJ1-5; weak D call: TRBD1 (6 bases). This CDR3 region has 18 residues. Trimming cost V 3 bases and J 1 base, with 19 bases left between them. The germline gives CDR1 ENHRY, CDR2 SYGVKD. CDR3 in amino acids: CAISDDSVGGPSNQPQHF. CDR3 coding DNA: TGTGCCATCAGTGATGACTCAGTCGGGGGCCCCAGCAATCAGCCCCAGCATTTT.

This clonotype was counted many times. This rearrangement joins TRBV9 to TRBJ1-6; D is undetermined. Germline CDR1 SGDLS, CDR2 YYNGEE. This CDR3 has 15 amino acids. V lost 0 bases, J lost 4 bases, and 8 bases lay in between. CDR3 amino acids: CASSVGGDYNSPLHF. CDR3 nucleotide sequence: TGTGCCAGCAGCGTAGGAGGTGATTATAATTCACCCCTCCACTTT.

This clonotype was seen ten or more times. A much larger clone lies one base from this, so it may be a read error. The chain combines TRBV6-5 with TRBJ1-1; D unclear. The CDR3 is 13 amino acids. The V end was cut by 2 bases, the J end by 0 bases, with 4 bases between. Per germline, CDR1 MNHEY and CDR2 SVGAGI. The CDR3 sequence: CASSYAMNTEAFF. The CDR3 DNA sequence: TGTGCCAGCAGTTACGCAATGAACACTGAAGCTTTCTTT.

This clonotype was found many times. This chain links TRBV14 with TRBJ1-1; no firm D call. CDR3 length equals 14 residues. Germline values: CDR1 SGHDN, CDR2 FVKESK. The ends were cut back, 1 base at V and 0 bases at J, with 6 bases in the middle. The CDR3 bases are TGTGCCAGCAGCCAAGTGAGTGTGAACACTGAAGCTTTCTTT. Its protein product is CASSQVSVNTEAFF.

The chain uses TRBV9 and TRBJ1-5, with no clear D. The CDR3 spans 14 residues. V was cut by 3 bases and J by 2 bases, with 9 bases left in between. Germline V CDR1 and CDR2: SGDLS, YYNGEE. CDR3: CASSADLGNQPQHF. For the CDR3, the DNA is TGTGCCAGCAGCGCCGACTTGGGCAATCAGCCCCAGCATTTT.

This clonotype occurred many times. The chain employs TRBV28 and TRBJ1-1; the D gene is possibly TRBD1 (6 bases). Germline assignment: CDR1 MDHEN and CDR2 SYDVKM. CDR3 size: 13 residues. V lost 6 bases, J lost 5 bases, and 13 bases lay in between. Here the CDR3 DNA reads TGTGCCAGCAGCGGAGGGGGGCAAACTGAAGCTTTCTTT. Its protein is CASSGGGQTEAFF.

This clonotype was observed many times. J is TRBJ2-5 and V is TRBV30, with D perhaps TRBD1 or TRBD2 (5 bases each). This CDR3 spans 15 amino acids. Between the trimmed V and J ends, which lost 2 bases and 0 bases, there was a span of 13 bases. In germline, CDR1 is GTSNPN, CDR2 SVGIG (reference sequence). CDR3 sequence: CAWSRDRRYQETQYF. CDR3 DNA sequence: TGTGCCTGGAGTAGGGACCGCCGGTACCAAGAGACCCAGTACTTC.

This clonotype was found many times. V usage is TRBV6-2 or TRBV6-3 and J usage is TRBJ2-7; 11 bases are a match to TRBD2. Germline CDR1 reads MNHEY; CDR2 reads SVGEGT. The CDR3 is made up of 15 amino acids. Unmatched junction bases numbered 6, after V lost 3 bases and J lost 5 bases. The CDR3 nucleotides are TGTGCCAGCAGTTATGGAACTAGCGGGAGTGACGAGCAGTACTTC. It codes for CASSYGTSGSDEQYF.

This clonotype was counted ten times or more. DNA of the CDR3: TGTGCCAGCAGCTTCTATGCCCTCCAAGAGACCCAGTACTTC. This codes for CASSFYALQETQYF. The chain carries TRBV7-2 and TRBJ2-5; D ambiguous. The germline gives CDR1 SGHTA, CDR2 FQGNSA. The CDR3 loop spans 14 amino acids. Trimming left V 3 bases short and J 1 base short, with 9 bases between.

This clonotype was recorded many times. The junction does not match germline at one end; this may be a read error. The rearrangement links TRBV7-9 to TRBJ2-7, with TRBD1 as a possible D gene (6 bases). Germline V gene data show CDR1 as SEHNR and CDR2 as FQNEAQ (reference sequence). CDR3 length equals 12 residues. CDR3 in DNA: TGTGCCAGCAGCCCCCCGGGACACAGTATGAACTTC. This translates into CASSPPGHSMNF. Looking up the rest from reference TRBV7-9 and TRBJ2-7 gives the full variable domain: DTGVSQNPRHKITKRGQNVTFRCDPISEHNRLYWYRQTLGQGPEFLTYFQNEAQLEKSRLLSDRFSAERPKGSFSTLEIQRTEQGDSAMYLCASSPPGHSMNFGPGTRLTVT.

This clonotype was found many times. The chain joins TRBV11-3 to TRBJ1-1; unclear D gene. V was pared by 5 bases and J by 0 bases, with 16 bases between. Per germline, CDR1 SGHNT and CDR2 YENEEA. CDR3 length equals 16 residues. In DNA, the CDR3 is TGTGCCAGCAGCCAAGGCCCTCCTGGGGTGAACACTGAAGCTTTCTTT. Residues: CASSQGPPGVNTEAFF.

There are many counts of this clonotype. The V gene is TRBV29-1, the J gene TRBJ1-5; 9 nucleotides agree with TRBD1. The germline gives CDR1 SQVTM, CDR2 ANQGSEA. The CDR3 consists of 14 residues. The CDR3 loop is CSATGGAGNQPQHF. DNA for the CDR3: TGCAGTGCGACAGGGGGAGCGGGCAATCAGCCCCAGCATTTT. Combining the CDR3 with reference TRBV29-1 and TRBJ1-5 gives the whole variable domain SAVISQKPSRDICQRGTSLTIQCQVDSQVTMMFWYRQQPGQSLTLIATANQGSEATYESGFVIDKFPISRPNLTFSTLTVSNMSPEDSSIYLCSATGGAGNQPQHFGDGTRLSIL.

Ten or more counts support this clonotype. The rearrangement uses TRBV27 and TRBJ2-6; the D gene is possibly TRBD1 (5 bases). The CDR3 runs 17 residues. Germline lookup yields CDR1 MNHEY and CDR2 SMNVEV (reference sequence). Trimming left V 8 bases short and J 0 bases short, with 17 bases between. In DNA, the CDR3 is TGTGCCAGCGGATCAGACAGACCCCCCTCTGGGGCCAACGTCCTGACTTTC. Translation gives CASGSDRPPSGANVLTF.

This clonotype was detected many times. This sequence joins TRBV6-5 and TRBJ1-2; D not certain. V lost 0 bases, J lost 8 bases, and 7 bases lay in between. Per the germline V gene, CDR1 is MNHEY and CDR2 is SVGAGI. This CDR3 is 12 amino acids long. The CDR3, as DNA: TGTGCCAGCAGTTACTCGAGTGGGGGCTACACCTTC. Translated, it gives CASSYSSGGYTF.

This clonotype was detected ten times or more. The rearrangement links TRBV2 to TRBJ1-1; 9 bases are a match to TRBD1. The J segment lost 1 base and the V segment lost 7 bases, leaving 4 bases of the junction unmatched. The CDR3 runs to 14 residues. Germline V lookup: CDR1 SNHLY, CDR2 FYNNEI. The CDR3 reads CASILDRGNTEAFF. The CDR3 bases are TGTGCCAGCATCCTGGACAGGGGGAACACTGAAGCTTTCTTT.

A few counts support this clonotype. The chain has TRBV6-2 or TRBV6-3 and TRBJ2-5; 10 bases are shared with TRBD1. Germline trimming cut 2 bases from V and 2 bases from J; bases unmatched to any gene: 14. The CDR3 length is 19 residues. Looked up from germline, CDR1 is MNHEY and CDR2 is SVGEGT. The CDR3 loop is CASSYPILGDRGLQETQYF. The CDR3 DNA sequence: TGTGCCAGCAGTTACCCAATCCTAGGGGACAGGGGACTTCAAGAGACCCAGTACTTC.